These 24 T cell receptor beta chains originate from one sample sequenced in a study of T cells in Graves' hyperthyroidism and ophthalmopathy (dated by TCRdb to between 2018 and 2021). Libraries were constructed by multiplex PCR. The reads were generated on an Illumina HiSeq 2000. Amplification of TCR beta CDR3 regions was carried out from RNA transcripts. The first round of RT-PCR for the TCR CDR3 was performed with the HTBI primer set and the Qiagen OneStep RT-PCR kit. The public reads were reprocessed in TCRdb via fastp at Q25 and MiXCR, keeping in-frame beta chains. Identical CDR3 protein sequences are pooled into one entry, listed with their most common genes and DNA. The sample table holds 550,000 to 800,000 distinct CDR3 sequences, of which less than 20% were seen once. The ten largest clonotypes hold roughly 8% of the sample. Sequencing used blood. Every receptor here comes from a man aged 18 to 30 with Graves' hyperthyroidism.

There are many counts of this clonotype. The chain carries TRBV6-1 and TRBJ2-7, with D tentatively TRBD1 or TRBD2 (5 bases each). CDR3 size: 15 residues. Germline CDR1 is MNHNS and CDR2 is SASEGT. V gave up 3 bases and J gave up 2 bases, with 14 bases separating them. The CDR3 loop reads CASSDPGPGPYEQYF. DNA of the CDR3: TGTGCCAGCAGTGACCCGGGACCAGGCCCCTACGAGCAGTACTTC.

Remarks on this clonotype: This could be a read error, since a much larger clone is one nucleotide away. This sequence joins TRBV12-3 or TRBV12-4 and TRBJ2-5; D tentatively reads TRBD1 or TRBD2 (5 bases each). The end of the DNA fits TRBJ2-1 better, so the J call may be wrong. The length of the CDR3 is 15 residues. The CDR3 sequence is CASSLDLGVGETQFF. CDR3 bases: TGTGCCAGCAGTTTAGACCTAGGGGTGGGAGAGACCCAGTTCTTC.

This clonotype has at least ten counts. DNA of the CDR3: TGTGCCAGCAGCTCGAACGACCGAAGCACAGATACGCAGTATTTT. Encoded protein: CASSSNDRSTDTQYF. This chain links TRBV11-2 with TRBJ2-3; no clear D gene. Germline lookup yields CDR1 SGHAT and CDR2 FQNNGV. With 4 bases removed from V and 0 bases from J, the gap between germline ends came to 11 bases. The CDR3 contains 15 residues.

This clonotype was observed a handful of times. This chain connects TRBV28 to TRBJ2-7, with D perhaps assigned TRBD1 or TRBD2 (5 bases each). This CDR3 is built from 15 residues. The germline V gene has CDR1 MDHEN and CDR2 SYDVKM. Between the trimmed V and J ends, which lost 2 bases and 0 bases, there was a span of 11 bases. This chain's CDR3 is CASSLPLGDSYEQYF. The CDR3 coding sequence is TGTGCCAGCAGTTTACCACTGGGGGACTCCTACGAGCAGTACTTC.

This clonotype has more than one count but fewer than ten. The V and J genes are TRBV20-1 and TRBJ2-3; TRBD1 might be the D (5 bases). The germline V gene encodes CDR1 DFQATT and CDR2 SNEGSKA (reference sequence). The CDR3 length is 13 residues. V dropped 6 bases and J dropped 9 bases, with 19 bases sitting between them. The CDR3 spells CSAGRAVRDTQYF. In DNA form, the CDR3 reads TGCAGTGCGGGCAGGGCGGTCAGAGACACGCAGTATTTT.

At least ten counts were recorded for this clonotype. The rearrangement joins TRBV7-9 to TRBJ2-1, with 10 bases identical to TRBD2. This CDR3 has 15 amino acids. The J segment lost 9 bases and the V segment lost 4 bases, leaving 9 bases of the junction unmatched. The germline gives CDR1 SEHNR, CDR2 FQNEAQ (reference sequence). Here the CDR3 reads CASSYPGLAGAEQFF. CDR3 coding DNA: TGTGCCAGCAGCTACCCGGGGCTAGCGGGAGCTGAGCAGTTCTTC.

This clonotype came up a few times. This chain uses TRBV5-8 with TRBJ1-6, with D uncertain. The CDR3 has 16 amino acids. Trimming left V 6 bases short and J 7 bases short, with 20 bases between. Germline CDR1 reads SGHTS; CDR2 reads YDEGEE. CDR3 in DNA: TGTGCCAGCAACCTGGGAGGTGGCACTGAAAATTCACCCCTCCACTTT. Residues: CASNLGGGTENSPLHF.

The rearrangement joins TRBV5-1 to TRBJ2-2; TRBD2 is a possible D gene (6 bases). Trimming removed 1 base at V and 5 bases at J, with 12 bases between. The CDR3 runs 15 residues. Looked up from germline, CDR1 is SGHRS and CDR2 is YFSETQ. CDR3 loop: CASSLSDSGTGELFF. DNA for the CDR3: TGCGCCAGCAGCTTGTCAGATAGCGGAACCGGGGAGCTGTTTTTT. Combining the CDR3 with reference TRBV5-1 and TRBJ2-2 gives the whole variable domain KAGVTQTPRYLIKTRGQQVTLSCSPISGHRSVSWYQQTPGQGLQFLFEYFSETQRNKGNFPGRFSGRQFSNSRSEMNVSTLELGDSALYLCASSLSDSGTGELFFGEGSRLTVL.

A few counts support this clonotype. The chain has TRBV24-1 and TRBJ1-5, with a weak D call TRBD1 (5 bases). The V gene's germline CDR1 is KGHDR and CDR2 SFDVKD. Trimming cost V 9 bases and J 1 base, with 12 bases left between them. The CDR3 has 14 residues. The chain's CDR3 is CATQQAGSNQPQHF. As DNA, the CDR3 is TGTGCCACCCAACAGGCGGGGAGCAATCAGCCCCAGCATTTT.

The chain recombines TRBV11-3 with TRBJ2-3; TRBD2 is a possible D gene (6 bases). V was shortened by 4 bases and J by 5 bases, with 10 bases between the two germline ends. Germline V gene data show CDR1 as SGHNT and CDR2 as YENEEA. The CDR3 extends over 13 amino acids. The CDR3 DNA reads as TGTGCCAGCAGCTACCAGGGAGGAGATACGCAGTATTTT. Translated: CASSYQGGDTQYF.

This clonotype has just a few counts. The chain couples TRBV24-1 to TRBJ1-1; D perhaps matches TRBD1 (6 bases). CDR3 size: 15 residues. CDR1 and CDR2 from the germline V gene are KGHDR and SFDVKD. Trimming removed 2 bases from V and 3 bases from J, with 12 bases in between. The CDR3 loop is CATSDSGAGDTEAFF. The CDR3 DNA sequence: TGTGCCACCAGTGATTCGGGGGCAGGGGACACTGAAGCTTTCTTT.

The V and J genes are TRBV2 and TRBJ2-1; 8 bases fit TRBD2. J gave up 4 bases and V 4 bases, and 6 bases lay outside the gene matches. The CDR3 sequence is 15 residues long. Germline V gene sequence: CDR1 SNHLY, CDR2 FYNNEI. The CDR3 bases are TGTGCCAGCAGTGCGCGACTAGCGTTTTACAATGAGCAGTTCTTC. Amino acid sequence: CASSARLAFYNEQFF.

The J gene is TRBJ2-7, the V gene TRBV5-1; D might be TRBD1 (5 bases). V lost 1 base and J 7 bases, leaving 15 bases between the germline ends. The germline gives CDR1 SGHRS, CDR2 YFSETQ. The CDR3 contains 14 residues. The CDR3 loop reads CASSLFQGNEEQYF. The CDR3 nucleotides are TGCGCCAGCAGCTTGTTCCAGGGAAATGAGGAGCAGTACTTC.

This clonotype was counted ten times or more. The V and J genes are TRBV29-1 and TRBJ2-5, with D possibly matching TRBD1 (5 bases). Per germline, CDR1 SQVTM and CDR2 ANQGSEA. V shed 4 bases and J shed 0 bases, with 9 bases lying between them. CDR3 length: 13 residues. The CDR3 nucleotides read TGCAGCGTTGTGGGCAGGGACCAAGAGACCCAGTACTTC. Translated: CSVVGRDQETQYF.

This clonotype was observed a handful of times. This rearrangement joins TRBV3-1 to TRBJ2-5; D possibly matches TRBD1 or TRBD2 (5 bases each). Germline CDR1 LGHDT, CDR2 YNNKEL (reference sequence). The V and J ends lost 0 bases and 4 bases respectively, with 15 bases between them. The CDR3 covers 16 residues. CDR3 sequence: CASSQDRGAATETQYF. CDR3 nucleotides: TGTGCCAGCAGCCAAGATCGAGGGGCGGCAACAGAGACCCAGTACTTC.

This clonotype occurred many times. The CDR3: CASSPDTFSYEQYF. The CDR3 coding sequence is TGTGCCAGCAGCCCCGATACGTTCTCCTACGAGCAGTACTTC. The chain combines TRBV7-2 with TRBJ2-7; no clear D. Deletions cut 5 bases from V and 0 bases from J, with 11 bases between. CDR3 length: 14 amino acids. CDR1 and CDR2 from the germline V gene are SGHTA and FQGNSA. The variable domain in full, with the rest retrieved from reference TRBV7-2 and TRBJ2-7, is GAGVSQSPSNKVTEKGKDVELRCDPISGHTALYWYRQSLGQGLEFLIYFQGNSAPDKSGLPSDRFSAERTGGSVSTLTIQRTQQEDSAVYLCASSPDTFSYEQYFGPGTRLTVT.

Many counts were recorded for this clonotype. The V and J genes are TRBV6-1 and TRBJ2-5; perhaps TRBD1 as D (5 bases). The germline V and J ends were trimmed by 2 bases and 6 bases, with 22 bases remaining between them. CDR3 length: 17 residues. CDR1 is MNHNS and CDR2 is SASEGT in the germline V gene. The CDR3 loop is CASSELEWDSGYKTQYF. The CDR3 DNA reads TGTGCCAGCAGTGAATTGGAGTGGGATTCAGGGTACAAGACCCAGTACTTC.

The gene calls are TRBV19 and TRBJ2-1, with D possibly TRBD2 on 5 matching bases. Per the germline V gene, CDR1 is LNHDA and CDR2 is SQIVND (reference sequence). V lost 7 bases, J lost 3 bases, and 16 bases lay in between. The CDR3 is made up of 15 amino acids. In DNA, the CDR3 is TGTGCCAGTACCCCGGGGTTGGCGGTCTACAATGAGCAGTTCTTC. The encoded protein is CASTPGLAVYNEQFF.

This chain uses TRBV7-3 with TRBJ1-5; D gene uncertain. The CDR3 contains 18 residues. The germline V gene has CDR1 SGHTA and CDR2 FQGTGA. The ends were cut back, 1 base at V and 1 base at J, with 17 bases in the middle. CDR3 nucleotides: TGTGCCAGCAGCTTAAATGGGGAGCCGGGAAAGAGCAATCAGCCCCAGCATTTT. It codes for CASSLNGEPGKSNQPQHF.

This clonotype has at least ten counts. This chain links TRBV28 with TRBJ2-2, with D possibly being TRBD1 (6 bases). Trimming left V 3 bases short and J 4 bases short, with 9 bases between. Looked up from germline, CDR1 is MDHEN and CDR2 is SYDVKM. This CDR3 spans 14 amino acids. The CDR3 here is CASSFSGVTGELFF. For the CDR3, the DNA is TGTGCCAGCAGTTTCTCAGGGGTCACCGGGGAGCTGTTTTTT.

Regarding this clonotype: A much more abundant neighbour one base away suggests this may be a read error. This sequence joins TRBV28 and TRBJ2-1; TRBD2 aligns across 7 bases. The V segment lost 5 bases and the J segment 12 bases; nucleotides outside the gene matches: 19. Germline values: CDR1 MDHEN, CDR2 SYDVKM. The CDR3 spans 16 residues. CDR3 protein: CASSVLAVVGGDGQFF. CDR3 sequence (DNA): TGTGCCAGCAGTGTGCTAGCGGTAGTGGGAGGGGATGGGCAGTTCTTC.

This clonotype has only a few counts. CDR3 loop: CAWSVNAFQYF. CDR3 DNA: TGTGCCTGGAGTGTTAATGCTTTTCAGTACTTC. The rearrangement uses TRBV30 and TRBJ2-4, with D unresolved. V was cut by 0 bases and J by 11 bases, with 8 bases left in between. The CDR3 loop spans 11 amino acids. The germline V gene encodes CDR1 GTSNPN and CDR2 SVGIG (reference sequence).

In this sample, this clonotype turned up a few times. The V and J genes are TRBV20-1 and TRBJ1-4; 9 bases map to TRBD1. Germline-derived CDR1 and CDR2 are DFQATT and SNEGSKA (reference sequence). The CDR3 sequence is 15 residues long. The ends lost 1 base at V and 7 bases at J; junction bases unmatched: 7. The DNA for the CDR3 is TGCAGTGCTAGAGGAGGGGGACAGGGAGGTGAAAAACTGTTTTTT. Its protein product is CSARGGGQGGEKLFF.

In this sample, this clonotype turned up many times. The rearrangement links TRBV12-3 or TRBV12-4 to TRBJ2-5; 8 nucleotides align to TRBD2. Losses at the gene ends were 6 bases for V and 5 bases for J; bases not matched to a gene: 8. This CDR3 comprises 14 residues. CDR3 coding DNA: TGTGCCAGCAGCGACCTCCTAGCGGGTGAGACCCAGTACTTC. Translated, it gives CASSDLLAGETQYF.